The 32 T cell receptor beta chains reported below all come from one sample, sequenced in a study of cytomegalovirus exposure and HLA in healthy donors. Primers for the PCR totalled 60 Vbeta and 13 Jbeta. The method was immunoSEQ multiplex PCR; TCRdb's version includes in-frame clones alone and lacks a portion of them. Seen here are about 110,000 clones, less than 75% observed once, and the top ten hold roughly a tenth. The sample consisted of PBMCs. These receptors were collected from a man in his forties in good health and CMV-seropositive.

This chain connects TRBV2 to TRBJ2-1; a possible D gene is TRBD2 (6 bases). CDR1 is SNHLY, CDR2 FYNNEI, per germline. The V end was cut by 6 bases, the J end by 10 bases, with 13 bases between. The CDR3 runs to 12 residues. The CDR3 protein is CASREGLREQFF. The CDR3 DNA is TGTGCCAGCAGGGAGGGCCTGAGAGAGCAGTTCTTC.

V is TRBV19 and J is TRBJ2-2, with 15 bases lining up with TRBD2. Germline V lookup: CDR1 LNHDA, CDR2 SQIVND (reference sequence). V trimming: 5 bases; J trimming: 7 bases; junction bases outside the gene matches: 11. The CDR3 loop spans 18 amino acids. For the CDR3, the DNA is TGTGCCAGTAGTGGACCGGGACTAGCGGGAGGCAAATACGGGGAGCTGTTTTTT. As protein: CASSGPGLAGGKYGELFF.

The chain combines TRBV16 with TRBJ2-1; TRBD2 aligns across 7 bases. V trimming: 3 bases; J trimming: 2 bases; junction bases outside the gene matches: 16. The CDR3 covers 19 residues. Germline V CDR1 and CDR2: KGHSY, FQNENV. CDR3 region: CASSHFRLAEGGTYNEQFF. Written as DNA, the CDR3 is TGTGCCAGCAGCCACTTCCGGCTAGCGGAAGGTGGGACCTACAATGAGCAGTTCTTC.

The chain is built from TRBV30 and TRBJ2-1; 8 bases fit TRBD1. J was trimmed by 2 bases and V by 3 bases; bases with no gene match: 3. This CDR3 is 14 amino acids long. Looked up from germline, CDR1 is GTSNPN and CDR2 is SVGIG (reference sequence). CDR3 in DNA: TGTGCCTGGAGCGGACAGGGTACCTACAATGAGCAGTTCTTC. It specifies CAWSGQGTYNEQFF.

This clone came up a few times. The chain recombines TRBV14 with TRBJ2-7; 12 bases agree with TRBD2. This CDR3 has 18 amino acids. V lost 4 bases to trimming and J lost 1 base; unmatched junction nucleotides: 11. CDR1 is SGHDN and CDR2 is FVKESK in the germline V gene. The CDR3 region is CASSREYRLAGASYEQYF. The CDR3 DNA reads TGTGCCAGCAGCCGAGAGTATAGACTAGCGGGAGCTTCCTACGAGCAGTACTTC. The full variable domain, with the rest looked up from reference TRBV14 and TRBJ2-7, is EAGVTQFPSHSVIEKGQTVTLRCDPISGHDNLYWYRRVMGKEIKFLLHFVKESKQDESGMPNNRFLAERTGGTYSTLKVQPAELEDSGVYFCASSREYRLAGASYEQYFGPGTRLTVT.

The CDR3 spells CASSLSGGGSREETQYF. The CDR3 nucleotides read TGTGCCAGCAGCTTGTCCGGCGGGGGAAGCCGAGAAGAGACCCAGTACTTC. V gene TRBV11-2 combines with J gene TRBJ2-5; 7 nucleotides align to TRBD2. V lost 3 bases and J lost 3; bases outside the gene matches: 13. There are 17 residues in the CDR3. CDR1 SGHAT and CDR2 FQNNGV come from the germline V gene.

The genes are TRBV29-1 and TRBJ2-4; TRBD1 aligns across 7 bases. This CDR3 region has 15 residues. Losses at the gene ends were 5 bases for V and 2 bases for J; bases not matched to a gene: 9. Germline V gene lookup returns CDR1 SQVTM and CDR2 ANQGSEA. CDR3 sequence reads: CSVYTAQGSKNIQYF. CDR3 coding DNA: TGCAGCGTTTATACCGCACAGGGGTCCAAAAACATTCAGTACTTC.

This chain uses TRBV30 with TRBJ2-2; maybe TRBD2 (7 bases). Trimming removed 8 bases from V and 3 bases from J, with 13 bases in between. Germline CDR1 reads GTSNPN; CDR2 reads SVGIG (reference sequence). CDR3 length equals 13 residues. Written as DNA, the CDR3 is TGTGCCAGAGGGAGGGGGGACACCGGGGAGCTGTTTTTT. Protein sequence: CARGRGDTGELFF.

J is TRBJ2-2 and V is TRBV29-1; 15 positions match TRBD2. V dropped 6 bases and J dropped 4; count of bases not matched to a gene: 0. Germline lookup yields CDR1 SQVTM and CDR2 ANQGSEA. The CDR3 loop spans 14 amino acids. As DNA, the CDR3 is TGCAGCGTGGGACTAGCGGGAGGCACCGGGGAGCTGTTTTTT. As protein: CSVGLAGGTGELFF.

This clone appeared a few times. The genes are TRBV6-1 and TRBJ2-3; D might be TRBD1 (6 bases). The CDR3 loop spans 12 amino acids. Deletions cut 5 bases from V and 6 bases from J, with 9 bases between. Germline V lookup: CDR1 MNHNS, CDR2 SASEGT. In DNA, the CDR3 is TGTGCCAGCAGTACCCAGGGGGATACGCAGTATTTT. Its translation is CASSTQGDTQYF.

This chain joins TRBV6-5 and TRBJ1-1, with D possibly being TRBD1 (5 bases). CDR1 is MNHEY, CDR2 SVGAGI, per germline. The V end lost 6 bases, the J end lost 5 bases, and 10 bases lay between the germline ends. The CDR3 totals 12 residues. The CDR3 bases are TGTGCCAGCAGCCGGGGGAGAACTGAAGCTTTCTTT. It specifies CASSRGRTEAFF.

This chain connects TRBV19 to TRBJ1-1, with 8 bases fitting TRBD1. There are 14 residues in the CDR3. Germline CDR1 LNHDA, CDR2 SQIVND (reference sequence). The ends lost 4 bases at V and 5 bases at J; junction bases unmatched: 6. The CDR3 sequence is CASSTRQGWTEAFF. CDR3 coding DNA: TGTGCCAGTAGTACCCGACAGGGGTGGACTGAAGCTTTCTTT.

The DNA for the CDR3 is TGTGCCAGCAGCGCCCAGGGAAACGCTAATGAAAAACTGTTTTTT. This translates into CASSAQGNANEKLFF. V is TRBV9 and J is TRBJ1-4; D perhaps matches TRBD1 (5 bases). The CDR3 consists of 15 residues. Per the germline V gene, CDR1 is SGDLS and CDR2 is YYNGEE. Trimming cost V 3 bases and J 3 bases, with 12 bases left between them.

The sample holds one count of this clone. J is TRBJ1-6 and V is TRBV5-6; D is undetermined. The CDR3 consists of 13 residues. V lost 5 bases, J lost 8 bases, and 11 bases lay in between. CDR1 is SGHDT, CDR2 YYEEEE, per germline. CDR3 region: CASSSQVYSPLHF. The DNA of the CDR3 is TGTGCCAGCAGTTCCCAGGTATATTCACCCCTCCACTTT.

V usage is TRBV19 and J usage is TRBJ2-7, with TRBD1 matching over 7 bases. The V and J ends lost 8 bases and 6 bases, in that order; junction bases with no gene match: 4. The CDR3 is 11 amino acids. The germline V gene encodes CDR1 LNHDA and CDR2 SQIVND (reference sequence). The CDR3 bases are TGTGCCAGTGGGAACAGGGGCGAGCAGTACTTC. This translates into CASGNRGEQYF.

The chain combines TRBV5-1 with TRBJ1-4; 9 bases match TRBD1. The CDR3 is 15 residues long. Unmatched junction bases numbered 6, after V lost 2 bases and J lost 7 bases. Germline values: CDR1 SGHRS, CDR2 YFSETQ. This CDR3 is CASSFTGGRSEKLFF. In nucleotides, the CDR3 is TGCGCCAGCAGCTTTACAGGGGGCAGGAGTGAAAAACTGTTTTTT.

This rearrangement joins TRBV9 to TRBJ1-4; 8 bases are shared with TRBD1. Germline lookup yields CDR1 SGDLS and CDR2 YYNGEE. CDR3 length equals 13 residues. V lost 4 bases and J lost 11; bases outside the gene matches: 7. CDR3 DNA sequence: TGTGCCAGCAGCCCCGGACAGGGTCCGAAACTGTTTTTT. This translates into CASSPGQGPKLFF.

V usage is TRBV4-1 and J usage is TRBJ2-1; tentatively, D is TRBD1 (6 bases). CDR3 length: 16 residues. Trimming pared 0 bases from V and 1 base from J, leaving 10 bases between. Looked up from germline, CDR1 is MGHRA and CDR2 is YSYEKL. As DNA, the CDR3 is TGCGCCAGCAGCCAAGATCCACAGGGTTCCTACAATGAGCAGTTCTTC. This sequence encodes CASSQDPQGSYNEQFF.

The rearrangement uses TRBV27 and TRBJ1-5; perhaps TRBD1 as D (5 bases). CDR1 and CDR2 (germline): MNHEY, SMNVEV (reference sequence). V was trimmed by 0 bases and J by 4 bases, leaving 10 bases between them. There are 15 residues in the CDR3. The CDR3 nucleotides read TGTGCCAGCAGTTTATCGTTCACAGGAAATCAGCCCCAGCATTTT. Its translation is CASSLSFTGNQPQHF.

The rearrangement joins TRBV9 to TRBJ2-7; 9 bases are shared with TRBD1. The CDR3 covers 15 residues. The germline CDR1 and CDR2 sequences are SGDLS and YYNGEE. The J segment lost 0 bases and the V segment lost 3 bases, leaving 4 bases of the junction unmatched. In nucleotides, the CDR3 is TGTGCCAGCAGCGAGGGACAGGGTCTCTCCTACGAGCAGTACTTC. Its translation is CASSEGQGLSYEQYF.

This rearrangement joins TRBV5-6 to TRBJ1-2; 7 bases match TRBD1. The germline gives CDR1 SGHDT, CDR2 YYEEEE. V shed 4 bases and J 4 bases; nucleotides not matched to a gene: 4. CDR3 length: 13 residues. This chain's CDR3 is CASSPGQAYGYTF. The CDR3 nucleotides are TGTGCCAGCAGCCCCGGACAGGCCTATGGCTACACCTTC.

This clone was found a few times. The chain carries TRBV21-1 and TRBJ2-1; the table's TRBD2 call for D was not verified on the DNA. TRBV21-1 is shown as a pseudogene. The CDR3 runs 17 residues. The CDR3 spells CASSKKDEDSSYNEQFF. The CDR3 region has the DNA TGTGCCAGCAGCAAAAAAGACGAGGATAGCTCCTACAATGAGCAGTTCTTC.

V and J are TRBV7-9 and TRBJ2-5; 8 nucleotides line up with TRBD2. Losses at the gene ends were 5 bases for V and 1 base for J; bases not matched to a gene: 6. The CDR3 covers 15 residues. CDR1 is SEHNR, CDR2 FQNEAQ, per germline (reference sequence). CDR3 amino acids: CASSRGSGVQETQYF. CDR3 coding DNA: TGTGCCAGCAGCCGGGGTAGCGGGGTCCAAGAGACCCAGTACTTC.

The chain couples TRBV12-2 to TRBJ2-6; whether TRBD1, the table's D call, matches the DNA was not checked. TRBV12-2 constitutes a pseudogene. The CDR3 extends over 18 amino acids. The CDR3: CASRLARATSRGANVLAF. DNA for the CDR3: TGTGCAAGTCGCTTAGCGCGTGCTACAAGTCGTGGGGCCAACGTCCTGGCTTTC.

This chain links TRBV5-8 with TRBJ1-6; the D gene is possibly TRBD1 (5 bases). Between the trimmed V and J ends, which lost 0 bases and 7 bases, there was a span of 8 bases. Germline V CDR1 and CDR2: SGHTS, YDEGEE. The CDR3 has 14 residues. The CDR3 spells CASSLGQGNSPLHF. In nucleotides, the CDR3 is TGTGCCAGCAGCTTGGGGCAGGGAAATTCACCCCTCCACTTT. Combining the CDR3 with reference TRBV5-8 and TRBJ1-6 gives the whole variable domain EAGVTQSPTHLIKTRGQQATLRCSPISGHTSVYWYQQALGLGLQFLLWYDEGEERNRGNFPPRFSGRQFPNYSSELNVNALELEDSALYLCASSLGQGNSPLHFGNGTRLTVT.

This clone was picked up a small number of times. This chain connects TRBV30 to TRBJ1-5; 11 nucleotides agree with TRBD1. The CDR3 is 14 residues long. From germline, CDR1 is GTSNPN and CDR2 SVGIG (reference sequence). Trimming at V came to 1 base and at J to 8 bases, leaving 4 bases not matched to a gene. CDR3 nucleotides: TGTGCCTGGAGTGAAGGACAGGGGGCCGAGCCCCAGCATTTT. It translates to CAWSEGQGAEPQHF. Supplemented by reference TRBV30 and TRBJ1-5, the full variable domain reads SQTIHQWPATLVQPVGSPLSLECTVEGTSNPNLYWYRQAAGRGLQLLFYSVGIGQISSEVPQNLSASRPQDRQFILSSKKLLLSDSGFYLCAWSEGQGAEPQHFGDGTRLSIL.

This clone was observed many times. V and J are TRBV18 and TRBJ2-4; D might be TRBD1 (6 bases). Per germline, CDR1 KGHSH and CDR2 LQKENI. The ends were cut back, 3 bases at V and 6 bases at J, with 15 bases in the middle. The CDR3 contains 15 residues. CDR3 DNA: TGTGCCAGCTCACCTGAACAGGGATCTTCAAACATTCAGTACTTC. Its translation is CASSPEQGSSNIQYF. The full variable domain, its missing parts supplied by reference TRBV18 and TRBJ2-4, is NAGVMQNPRHLVRRRGQEARLRCSPMKGHSHVYWYRQLPEEGLKFMVYLQKENIIDESGMPKERFSAEFPKEGPSILRIQQVVRGDSAAYFCASSPEQGSSNIQYFGAGTRLSVL.

The chain is built from TRBV7-9 and TRBJ1-3, with D uncertain. The CDR3 consists of 16 residues. Germline V CDR1 and CDR2: SEHNR, FQNEAQ (reference sequence). The ends were cut back, 4 bases at V and 0 bases at J, with 13 bases in the middle. The CDR3 protein is CASSSPRGISGNTIYF. The CDR3 DNA follows: TGTGCCAGCAGCTCCCCGAGAGGGATCTCTGGAAACACCATATATTTT. Drawing the rest from reference TRBV7-9 and TRBJ1-3, the complete variable domain is DTGVSQNPRHKITKRGQNVTFRCDPISEHNRLYWYRQTLGQGPEFLTYFQNEAQLEKSRLLSDRFSAERPKGSFSTLEIQRTEQGDSAMYLCASSSPRGISGNTIYFGEGSWLTVV.

This rearrangement joins TRBV5-6 to TRBJ2-7, with 9 bases lining up with TRBD1. CDR3 length: 16 amino acids. CDR1 is SGHDT and CDR2 is YYEEEE in the germline V gene. V lost 2 bases to trimming and J lost 2 bases; unmatched junction nucleotides: 8. The CDR3 region is CASSFGGQGRTYEQYV. The CDR3 DNA sequence: TGTGCCAGCAGCTTCGGGGGACAGGGACGTACCTACGAGCAGTACGTC.

This chain links TRBV5-4 with TRBJ1-3; D gene unclear. V was cut by 4 bases and J by 0 bases, with 8 bases left in between. The CDR3 is made up of 14 amino acids. Germline CDR1 reads SGHNT; CDR2 reads YYREEE (reference sequence). CDR3 sequence reads: CASSAVGSGNTIYF. The CDR3, as DNA: TGTGCCAGCAGCGCGGTTGGCTCTGGAAACACCATATATTTT.

The table lists this clone with a few counts. This rearrangement joins TRBV27 to TRBJ2-1; 10 positions match TRBD2. The ends lost 5 bases at V and 4 bases at J; junction bases unmatched: 2. Germline V gene sequence: CDR1 MNHEY, CDR2 SMNVEV (reference sequence). The CDR3 is 14 amino acids. The CDR3 region has the DNA TGTGCCAGCAGTACTAGCGGGATTTACAATGAGCAGTTCTTC. The encoded protein is CASSTSGIYNEQFF.

CDR3 DNA: TGTGCCAGCAGCCAGGGGTGGGGGAACACTGAAGCTTTCTTT. This encodes CASSQGWGNTEAFF. The chain uses TRBV11-2 and TRBJ1-1; weak D call: TRBD1 (6 bases). The CDR3 runs 14 residues. Per germline, CDR1 SGHAT and CDR2 FQNNGV. The V end was cut by 5 bases, the J end by 1 base, with 11 bases between. The variable domain in full, completed from reference TRBV11-2 and TRBJ1-1, reads EAGVAQSPRYKIIEKRQSVAFWCNPISGHATLYWYQQILGQGPKLLIQFQNNGVVDDSQLPKDRFSAERLKGVDSTLKIQPAKLEDSAVYLCASSQGWGNTEAFFGQGTRLTVV.